Sequencing of this T cell receptor (beta chain) was carried out in a study of blood T cell repertoires in COVID-19. Study overall: Samples representing acute and convalescent COVID-19 were sourced from the United States, Italy and Spain. Sources were T cells, B-cell-depleted T cells, or PBMCs; the material itself was cDNA or gDNA.

Under the authors' procedure: Amplification of reference gene primers was used by the study to estimate nucleated cell counts. The assay was immunoSEQ multiplex PCR, and TCRdb's table has in-frame clones only and misses some. That table supplies the V and J calls and clone size; D and trimming were determined from the DNA. Here the sample spans roughly 140,000 clones, 80% to 85% being singletons. The CDR3 sequence is 14 residues long. V lost 2 bases and J 5 bases, leaving 13 bases between the germline ends. CDR1 is SGHDT and CDR2 is YYEEEE in the germline V gene. The sequence was obtained from a human donor in a cohort sampled during active COVID-19. Sequenced sample: peripheral blood. The gene calls are TRBV5-6 and TRBJ1-1, with a weak D call TRBD1 (6 bases). The CDR3 spells CASSFRGERTEAFF. DNA of the CDR3: TGTGCCAGCAGCTTCAGGGGCGAGAGGACTGAAGCTTTCTTT.